Described below is a single T cell receptor (beta chain) sequence and its context. Its antigen is still unknown. 13 Jbeta primers and 60 Vbeta primers were used for the PCR. The protocol was immunoSEQ multiplex PCR, while the TCRdb copy is restricted to in-frame clones and leaves out a portion. The top ten clones hold roughly 3% of a sample with around 130,000 clones, around 75% of them seen once. The data stem from a study of cytomegalovirus exposure and HLA in healthy donors. Study background: Early on, a data release was issued that held roughly 86 million unique TCRs from HLA-typed donors. Study results and caveats: Reportedly, TCR beta sequences accurately predicted HLA-A and HLA-B alleles in most subjects.

V shed 2 bases and J shed 0 bases, with 11 bases lying between them. This CDR3 contains 16 residues. CDR1 and CDR2 from the germline V gene are MDHEN and SYDVKM. The J gene is TRBJ1-3, the V gene TRBV28, with D hard to call. The sample taken for sequencing was PBMCs. The sequence came from a woman between 35 and 50 years old in good health and CMV-seropositive. CDR3 sequence (DNA): TGTGCCAGCAGTTTAGACTTAACTCTCTCTGGAAACACCATATATTTT. It codes for CASSLDLTLSGNTIYF.